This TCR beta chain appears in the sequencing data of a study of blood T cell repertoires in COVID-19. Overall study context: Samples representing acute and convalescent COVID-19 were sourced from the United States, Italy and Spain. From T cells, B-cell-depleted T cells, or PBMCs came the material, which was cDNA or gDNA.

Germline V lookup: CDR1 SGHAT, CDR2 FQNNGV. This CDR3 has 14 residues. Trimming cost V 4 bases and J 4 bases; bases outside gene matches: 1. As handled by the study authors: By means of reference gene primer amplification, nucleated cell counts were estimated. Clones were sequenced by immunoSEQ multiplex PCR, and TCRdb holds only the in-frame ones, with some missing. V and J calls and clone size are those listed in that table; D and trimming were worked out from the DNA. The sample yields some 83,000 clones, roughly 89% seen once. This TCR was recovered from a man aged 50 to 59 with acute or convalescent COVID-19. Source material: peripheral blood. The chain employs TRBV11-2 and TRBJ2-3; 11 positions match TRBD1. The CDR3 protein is CASSSGQGADTQYF. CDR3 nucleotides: TGTGCCAGCAGCTCGGGACAGGGGGCAGATACGCAGTATTTT. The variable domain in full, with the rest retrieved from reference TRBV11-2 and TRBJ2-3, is EAGVAQSPRYKIIEKRQSVAFWCNPISGHATLYWYQQILGQGPKLLIQFQNNGVVDDSQLPKDRFSAERLKGVDSTLKIQPAKLEDSAVYLCASSSGQGADTQYFGPGTRLTVL.